This TCR beta chain was sequenced during a study of cytomegalovirus exposure and HLA in healthy donors. The CDR3 is 18 amino acids. Between the trimmed V and J ends, which lost 8 bases and 1 base, there was a span of 26 bases. CDR1 and CDR2 (germline): MDHEN, SYDVKM. Vbeta (60) and Jbeta (13) primers were used in the PCR. Produced via immunoSEQ multiplex PCR; TCRdb's table is partial and in-frame only. The data show 130,000 to 150,000 clones, 70% to 80% seen once. Sequenced: PBMCs. The origin of this receptor is a male donor in good health and CMV-seronegative. The chain combines TRBV28 with TRBJ1-2, with a weak D call TRBD1 (6 bases). CDR3 in amino acids: CASDPDKWAGRGNYGYTF. In nucleotides, the CDR3 is TGTGCCAGCGACCCCGATAAATGGGCGGGCAGGGGTAACTATGGCTACACCTTC.